What follows are 9 T cell receptor beta chains derived from one specimen sequenced in a study of shared clonotypes between healthy human individuals. CD45RO-negative, CCR7-positively selected cells formed the naive CD8 fraction, excluding terminally differentiated effector memory CD45RA+ cells. Measured with immunoSEQ multiplex PCR; TCRdb has only the in-frame clones, and not every one. The repertoire holds about 2,200,000 clones, under 95% seen once, with around 1.7% in the top ten. Sequenced sample: naive CD8+ T cells from PBMCs. Source of these receptors: a man younger than 35 in good health. Some clones in this sample may be carry-over from other donors' samples.

This chain links TRBV14 with TRBJ2-7, with 7 positions matching TRBD2. This CDR3 is 15 amino acids long. CDR1 is SGHDN and CDR2 is FVKESK in the germline V gene. J gave up 0 bases and V 3 bases, and 5 bases lay outside the gene matches. CDR3 DNA: TGTGCCAGCAGCCACTGGACTAGGAGCTCCTACGAGCAGTACTTC. Translated, it gives CASSHWTRSSYEQYF. The variable domain in full, with the rest retrieved from reference TRBV14 and TRBJ2-7, is EAGVTQFPSHSVIEKGQTVTLRCDPISGHDNLYWYRRVMGKEIKFLLHFVKESKQDESGMPNNRFLAERTGGTYSTLKVQPAELEDSGVYFCASSHWTRSSYEQYFGPGTRLTVT.

This chain uses TRBV15 with TRBJ1-5; D is perhaps TRBD1 (5 bases). Trimming cost V 5 bases and J 4 bases, with 15 bases left between them. Germline lookup yields CDR1 LNHNV and CDR2 YYDKDF (reference sequence). The CDR3 length is 15 residues. CDR3 nucleotides: TGTGCCACCAGCGCAGGGCGGACGGTAAATCAGCCCCAGCATTTT. Amino acids: CATSAGRTVNQPQHF.

The chain combines TRBV28 with TRBJ2-7, with D possibly being TRBD2 (7 bases). V was pared by 3 bases and J by 3 bases, with 18 bases between. The CDR3 length is 16 residues. Germline loops: CDR1 MDHEN, CDR2 SYDVKM. This CDR3 reads CASSLAIRGGLYEQYF. The CDR3 bases are TGTGCCAGCAGTTTGGCAATAAGGGGGGGTCTCTACGAGCAGTACTTC.

The gene calls are TRBV28 and TRBJ2-7, with 13 bases lining up with TRBD2. The length of the CDR3 is 17 residues. The V gene's germline CDR1 is MDHEN and CDR2 SYDVKM. The ends lost 3 bases at V and 2 bases at J; junction bases unmatched: 7. DNA for the CDR3: TGTGCCAGCAGTTTCCCATACGGGACTAGCGGGACCTACGAGCAGTACTTC. Encoded protein: CASSFPYGTSGTYEQYF.

This chain uses TRBV29-1 with TRBJ2-7; the D is unclear. The CDR3 loop spans 12 amino acids. CDR1 is SQVTM, CDR2 ANQGSEA, per germline. V lost 4 bases and J lost 5, with 12 bases in between. CDR3 DNA: TGCAGCGTTGTATCAGATATCGACGAGCAGTACTTC. Translation: CSVVSDIDEQYF.

This clone was found once. The V call is TRBV11-2, the J call TRBJ2-3; TRBD1 matches 10 bases. The trim removed 1 base at V and 4 bases at J, leaving 5 bases unmatched. Germline CDR1 is SGHAT and CDR2 is FQNNGV. The CDR3 consists of 16 residues. This chain's CDR3 is CASSLVRTGGADTQYF. CDR3 sequence (DNA): TGTGCCAGCAGCTTAGTCAGGACAGGGGGGGCAGATACGCAGTATTTT.

The chain joins TRBV27 to TRBJ1-5; 11 bases are a match to TRBD1. This CDR3 region has 18 residues. J was trimmed by 2 bases and V by 5 bases; bases with no gene match: 11. Germline assignment: CDR1 MNHEY and CDR2 SMNVEV (reference sequence). The CDR3 loop is CASSPPRDRGNGNQPQHF. The CDR3 bases are TGTGCCAGCAGTCCTCCCCGGGACAGGGGGAACGGCAATCAGCCCCAGCATTTT.

To note about this clone: Other DNA sequences in this sample translate to the same CDR3. The rearrangement uses TRBV5-1 and TRBJ2-1; the match to TRBD2 covers 9 bases. Germline loops: CDR1 SGHRS, CDR2 YFSETQ. V lost 4 bases and J lost 2; bases outside the gene matches: 4. There are 15 residues in the CDR3. The CDR3 protein is CASSPTSGPYNEQFF. For the CDR3, the DNA is TGCGCCAGCAGCCCTACTAGCGGGCCCTACAATGAGCAGTTCTTC.

This clone has only one observation. This chain joins TRBV27 and TRBJ2-5; D call uncertain. This CDR3 comprises 13 residues. CDR1 MNHEY and CDR2 SMNVEV come from the germline V gene (reference sequence). V was pared by 2 bases and J by 5 bases, with 9 bases between. Here the CDR3 reads CASSLRPRETQYF. The CDR3 coding sequence is TGTGCCAGCAGTTTAAGGCCGCGGGAGACCCAGTACTTC.